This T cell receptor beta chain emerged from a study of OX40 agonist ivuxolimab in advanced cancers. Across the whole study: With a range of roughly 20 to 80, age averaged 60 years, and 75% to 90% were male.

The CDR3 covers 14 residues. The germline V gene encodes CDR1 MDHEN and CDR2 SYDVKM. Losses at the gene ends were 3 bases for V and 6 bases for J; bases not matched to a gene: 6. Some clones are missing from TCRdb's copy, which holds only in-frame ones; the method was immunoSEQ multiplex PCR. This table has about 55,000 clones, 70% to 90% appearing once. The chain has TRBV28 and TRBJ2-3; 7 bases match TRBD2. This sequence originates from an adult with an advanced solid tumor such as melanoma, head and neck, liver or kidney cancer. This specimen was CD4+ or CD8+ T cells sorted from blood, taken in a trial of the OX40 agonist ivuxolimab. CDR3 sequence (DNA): TGTGCCAGCAGTTTGGCGGGAGTCTACGATACGCAGTATTTT. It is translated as CASSLAGVYDTQYF. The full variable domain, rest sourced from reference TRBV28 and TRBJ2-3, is DVKVTQSSRYLVKRTGEKVFLECVQDMDHENMFWYRQDPGLGLRLIYFSYDVKMKEKGDIPEGYSVSREKKERFSLILESASTNQTSMYLCASSLAGVYDTQYFGPGTRLTVL.